A selection of T cell receptor beta chains follows, all from one sample in a study of blood T cell repertoires in COVID-19. TCRdb keeps only in-frame clones here, not all; method: immunoSEQ multiplex PCR. The data hold about 190,000 clones, with approximately 90% observed a single time. Specimen: peripheral blood. These receptors were obtained from a man under 40 with acute or convalescent COVID-19. Both conserved end residues are part of each CDR3. The D gene is left open where the match is weak. The listing skips clone size in some rows; elsewhere it reads once, few, many or a size class.

V,D,size,J,CDR3,DNA
TRBV30,TRBD1,once,TRBJ1-2,CAWTSATGSDGYTF,TGTGCCTGGACCTCAGCGACAGGGAGTGATGGCTACACCTTC
TRBV5-1,TRBD2,-,TRBJ2-7,CASSSAGTSNYEQYF,TGCGCCAGCAGCTCCGCCGGGACTAGCAACTACGAGCAGTACTTC
TRBV5-8,-,-,TRBJ1-2,CASSLVAGRSNYGYTF,TGTGCCAGCAGCTTGGTAGCTGGAAGATCTAACTATGGCTACACCTTC
TRBV11-2,-,once,TRBJ2-7,CASSLGGNTGEEQYF,TGTGCCAGCAGCTTAGGGGGCAATACCGGAGAGGAGCAGTACTTC
TRBV11-1,TRBD1,once,TRBJ1-1,CASSSRGTVLNTEAFF,TGTGCCAGCAGCTCGCGCGGGACAGTCTTGAACACTGAAGCTTTCTTT
TRBV19,TRBD1,-,TRBJ1-2,CASLQGANGYTF,TGTGCCAGTCTACAGGGGGCCAATGGCTACACCTTC
TRBV19,TRBD1,-,TRBJ1-1,CASSMRAGGANTEAFF,TGTGCCAGTAGTATGCGGGCAGGGGGCGCGAACACTGAAGCTTTCTTT
TRBV7-9,TRBD1,-,TRBJ1-5,CASSLGGQKTPQHF,TGTGCCAGCAGCTTAGGGGGACAGAAGACGCCCCAGCATTTT
TRBV5-6,TRBD1,-,TRBJ2-7,CASSHGTDYEQYF,TGTGCCAGCAGCCACGGGACAGACTACGAGCAGTACTTC
TRBV5-1,-,-,TRBJ1-2,CASSPLGGNYGYTF,TGCGCCAGCAGCCCTCTGGGGGGGAACTATGGCTACACCTTC
TRBV2,TRBD1,few,TRBJ1-3,CASNRQGLNTIYF,TGTGCCAGCAACCGACAGGGATTAAACACCATATATTTT